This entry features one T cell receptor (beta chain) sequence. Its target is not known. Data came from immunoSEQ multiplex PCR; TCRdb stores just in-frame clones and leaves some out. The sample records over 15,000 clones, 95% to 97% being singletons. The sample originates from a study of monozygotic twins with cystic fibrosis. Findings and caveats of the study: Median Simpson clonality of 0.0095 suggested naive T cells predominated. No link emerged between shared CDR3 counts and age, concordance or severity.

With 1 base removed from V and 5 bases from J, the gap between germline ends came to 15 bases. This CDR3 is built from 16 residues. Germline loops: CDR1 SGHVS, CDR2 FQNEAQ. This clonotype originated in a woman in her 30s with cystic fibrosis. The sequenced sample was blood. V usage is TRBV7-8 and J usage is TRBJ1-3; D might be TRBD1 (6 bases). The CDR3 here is CASSLGPTGIRNTIYF. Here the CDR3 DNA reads TGTGCCAGCAGCTTAGGGCCCACAGGGATTAGAAACACCATATATTTT.